One sample yielded the 25 T cell receptor beta chains listed below, sequenced in a study of T cells expressing NK-cell markers. TCRdb re-called the 5' RACE reads; one entry per CDR3 protein, DNA not given. Across some 280,000 distinct CDR3 sequences, the top ten clones capture about 0.4% of the sample. Input material: blood T cells: a sorted CD56 or NKG2C T cell subset, CD4+ or CD8+ T cells, or bulk PBMC T cells (not recorded which). These receptor sequences come from a young man in good health.

V and J are TRBV2 and TRBJ2-6. The CDR3 consists of 13 residues. In germline, CDR1 is SNHLY, CDR2 FYNNEI. CDR3 amino acids: CASSERGGRVLTF.

The chain joins TRBV6-6 to TRBJ1-1. CDR3 size: 11 residues. In germline, CDR1 is MNHNY, CDR2 SVGAGI (reference sequence). CDR3 residues: CASSSRIRAFF.

The chain uses TRBV24-1 and TRBJ2-1; TCRdb selects TRBD2, and the lack of DNA leaves this call unchecked. The CDR3 is 16 residues long. Germline V gene data show CDR1 as KGHDR and CDR2 as SFDVKD. CDR3 sequence reads: CATSDPSGRGYNEQFF.

This chain joins TRBV20-1 and TRBJ2-7; TCRdb's D gene call, TRBD1, goes unchecked for lack of DNA. CDR3 length: 12 amino acids. The germline gives CDR1 DFQATT, CDR2 SNEGSKA (reference sequence). CDR3: CSARATPAEQYF.

The chain combines TRBV20-1 with TRBJ2-5; TCRdb reports TRBD2, a call that lacks DNA to check it against. Germline values: CDR1 DFQATT, CDR2 SNEGSKA (reference sequence). The CDR3 loop spans 15 amino acids. CDR3 sequence: CSAILLAGVLETQYF.

CDR3 loop: CASSLEGAHNEQFF. The V and J genes are TRBV5-4 and TRBJ2-1. Germline V gene lookup returns CDR1 SGHNT and CDR2 YYREEE (reference sequence). The CDR3 has 14 residues.

The chain uses TRBV5-1 and TRBJ2-2; TCRdb proposes TRBD2, but this gene call is untestable without DNA. The CDR3 totals 18 residues. The germline CDR1 and CDR2 sequences are SGHRS and YFSETQ. The CDR3 sequence: CASSLWKREGQDTGELFF.

The chain is built from TRBV3-1 and TRBJ2-5; TCRdb's D gene call, TRBD1, goes unchecked for lack of DNA. The CDR3 loop spans 16 amino acids. CDR1 and CDR2 (germline): LGHDT, YNNKEL (reference sequence). The CDR3 loop reads CASSSPGRGGQETQYF.

The V call is TRBV4-3, the J call TRBJ2-1. CDR1 and CDR2 from the germline V gene are LGHNA and YSLEER. This CDR3 comprises 14 residues. CDR3 residues: CASSQGLPSNEQFF.

The chain carries TRBV20-1 and TRBJ2-3. The CDR3 is 14 residues long. Germline CDR1 and CDR2: DFQATT and SNEGSKA (reference sequence). The CDR3 protein is CSASARRFSDTQYF.

V and J are TRBV10-3 and TRBJ2-1; there is no DNA to check the TCRdb D call of TRBD2. Looked up from germline, CDR1 is ENHRY and CDR2 is SYGVKD. The CDR3 totals 17 residues. CDR3 in amino acids: CAINERGLADSYNEQFF.

The V call is TRBV6-5, the J call TRBJ2-1. Looked up from germline, CDR1 is MNHEY and CDR2 is SVGAGI. This CDR3 is built from 17 residues. The CDR3 loop is CASSYSVTSESYNEQFF.

V is TRBV6-5 and J is TRBJ2-3; TCRdb's assignment of TRBD2 cannot be checked, as there is no DNA. Germline V gene lookup returns CDR1 MNHEY and CDR2 SVGAGI. This CDR3 is 17 amino acids long. CDR3 protein: CEVINRGLAASTDTQYF.

This rearrangement joins TRBV20-1 to TRBJ2-4; TCRdb outputs TRBD1, but without DNA this stays unchecked. In germline, CDR1 is DFQATT, CDR2 SNEGSKA (reference sequence). The CDR3 is made up of 13 amino acids. CDR3 protein: CSAGGTAKNIQYF.

The genes are TRBV7-8 and TRBJ2-2; the D call of TRBD2 rests on TCRdb alone, since no DNA is present to check it. Germline V gene lookup returns CDR1 SGHVS and CDR2 FQNEAQ. The CDR3 contains 16 residues. This chain's CDR3 is CASSSDAGHGTGELFF.

The CDR3: CASSLAQGGPYNEQFF. V gene TRBV7-2 combines with J gene TRBJ2-1; lacking DNA, the TRBD1 call made by TCRdb goes unchecked. The CDR3 runs 16 residues. In germline, CDR1 is SGHTA, CDR2 FQGNSA.

The V gene is TRBV2, the J gene TRBJ2-1; without DNA, the TCRdb call of TRBD2 cannot be checked. Per germline, CDR1 SNHLY and CDR2 FYNNEI. The CDR3 consists of 18 residues. The CDR3 sequence is CASTPDVAGGPRYNEQFF.

The chain recombines TRBV12-3 or TRBV12-4 with TRBJ1-6. The length of the CDR3 is 16 residues. The chain's CDR3 is CASSLSFSVGNSPLHF.

The chain recombines TRBV29-1 with TRBJ2-7; TCRdb lists TRBD2, though no DNA is available to test this call. The germline CDR1 and CDR2 sequences are SQVTM and ANQGSEA. This CDR3 region has 15 residues. CDR3 region: CSVQTSGRPTYEQYF.

The rearrangement joins TRBV12-3 or TRBV12-4 to TRBJ1-5; TCRdb's assignment of TRBD1 cannot be checked, as there is no DNA. The CDR3 is 14 amino acids. The CDR3 is CASSFMGVGQPQHF.

The chain has TRBV4-3 and TRBJ2-1; without DNA, the TCRdb call of TRBD2 cannot be checked. Germline CDR1 LGHNA, CDR2 YSLEER. There are 14 residues in the CDR3. CDR3 sequence reads: CASSRTSDYNEQFF.

The V gene is TRBV5-1, the J gene TRBJ2-4. The germline V gene has CDR1 SGHRS and CDR2 YFSETQ. The CDR3 spans 13 residues. This CDR3 is CASSLASKNIQYF.

The chain employs TRBV11-3 and TRBJ2-2; the D call from TCRdb, TRBD2, cannot be confirmed without DNA. The CDR3 consists of 17 residues. Looked up from germline, CDR1 is SGHNT and CDR2 is YENEEA. The CDR3 spells CACSGLAGDSNTGELFF.

This sequence joins TRBV29-1 and TRBJ2-7. The CDR3 spans 13 residues. Germline assignment: CDR1 SQVTM and CDR2 ANQGSEA. This CDR3 is CSVQQEVSYEQYF.

The V gene is TRBV12-3 or TRBV12-4, the J gene TRBJ1-6; with no DNA, the TCRdb D assignment of TRBD1 cannot be verified. The CDR3 is made up of 15 amino acids. The CDR3 here is CASSSQGAVNSPLHF.